A single sample gave rise to the 8 T cell receptor beta chains below, sequenced in a study of CD8 T cells in Susac syndrome. The RNA, about 0.45 to 1 ug, was put through reverse transcription using random hexamers. TCRdb called the immunoSEQ multiplex PCR reads again in MiXCR, with one record for every CDR3 protein. The sample lists 150,000 to 200,000 distinct CDR3 sequences, about 95% seen once, with 0.1% in the top ten. The specimen sequenced was CD4+ T cells from PBMCs. Receptors were obtained from a human donor in good health.

The chain joins TRBV24-1 to TRBJ2-2; D may be TRBD1 (6 bases). V dropped 9 bases and J dropped 3 bases, with 16 bases sitting between them. Germline assignment: CDR1 KGHDR and CDR2 SFDVKD. The CDR3 has 15 residues. The CDR3 loop is CATAATDRDTGELFF. The CDR3 DNA reads as TGTGCCACCGCGGCCACGGACAGAGACACCGGGGAGCTGTTTTTT.

This rearrangement joins TRBV28 to TRBJ2-1; a weak D match, TRBD2 (5 bases). From germline, CDR1 is MDHEN and CDR2 SYDVKM. CDR3 size: 12 residues. V was clipped by 6 bases and J by 9 bases, with 12 bases between them. CDR3 residues: CASRRRPFEQFF. In DNA, the CDR3 is TGTGCCAGCAGACGGAGGCCCTTTGAGCAGTTCTTC.

V and J are TRBV30 and TRBJ2-3, with D perhaps matching TRBD1 (6 bases). The CDR3 is made up of 13 amino acids. In germline, CDR1 is GTSNPN, CDR2 SVGIG (reference sequence). The ends were cut back, 2 bases at V and 3 bases at J, with 9 bases in the middle. Written as DNA, the CDR3 is TGTGCCTGGAGTTCAACAGGGACAGATACGCAGTATTTT. Translation gives CAWSSTGTDTQYF.

This clonotype occurred a few times. CDR3 sequence reads: CSARTEIYNEQFF. DNA for the CDR3: TGCAGTGCCCGGACGGAGATTTACAATGAGCAGTTCTTC. The chain links TRBV20-1 to TRBJ2-1; D call uncertain. The CDR3 sequence is 13 residues long. Germline V gene lookup returns CDR1 DFQATT and CDR2 SNEGSKA (reference sequence). V lost 6 bases to trimming and J lost 4 bases, with 13 bases between them.

V gene TRBV12-3 or TRBV12-4 combines with J gene TRBJ1-5; 7 bases are shared with TRBD1. After removal of 5 bases from V and 5 bases from J, the junction contained 9 bases not matched to a gene. The CDR3 totals 15 residues. The CDR3 reads CASSQGQADDQPQHF. In nucleotides, the CDR3 is TGTGCCAGCAGTCAAGGACAGGCCGACGATCAGCCCCAGCATTTT.

The V call is TRBV20-1, the J call TRBJ2-7, with D uncertain. Trimming stripped 0 bases from V and 3 bases from J, with 12 bases between. The CDR3 sequence is 14 residues long. CDR1 is DFQATT, CDR2 SNEGSKA, per germline (reference sequence). Written as DNA, the CDR3 is TGCAGTGCTAGAGATCAACAAGAAATCTACGAGCAGTACTTC. Protein product: CSARDQQEIYEQYF.

The table lists this clonotype with a count of one. This chain joins TRBV29-1 and TRBJ2-2; D is unclear. The CDR3 is 13 residues long. Germline CDR1 and CDR2: SQVTM and ANQGSEA. Trimming stripped 7 bases from V and 1 base from J, with 10 bases between. CDR3 in amino acids: CSGDKGNTGELFF. Here the CDR3 DNA reads TGCAGCGGCGACAAGGGGAACACCGGGGAGCTGTTTTTT.

The J gene is TRBJ2-1, the V gene TRBV25-1; 9 bases align to TRBD1. The germline V gene encodes CDR1 MGHDK and CDR2 SYGVNS. The J segment lost 6 bases and the V segment lost 7 bases, leaving 13 bases of the junction unmatched. The CDR3 is made up of 16 amino acids. The CDR3 region is CASKLFRTGEGNEQFF. For the CDR3, the DNA is TGTGCCAGCAAATTGTTCAGGACAGGGGAAGGCAATGAGCAGTTCTTC. Complete variable domain (other parts from reference TRBV25-1 and TRBJ2-1): EADIYQTPRYLVIGTGKKITLECSQTMGHDKMYWYQQDPGMELHLIHYSYGVNSTEKGDLSSESTVSRIRTEHFPLTLESARPSHTSQYLCASKLFRTGEGNEQFFGPGTRLTVL.